One and the same sample provided the 3 T cell receptor beta chains below, sequenced in a study of cytomegalovirus exposure and HLA in healthy donors. A multiplex PCR was run with 60 Vbeta primers and 13 Jbeta primers. TCRdb's copy holds only in-frame clones and misses some; the assay was immunoSEQ multiplex PCR. The repertoire holds about 120,000 clones, with around 78% as singletons. Sequenced sample: PBMCs. These receptors all come from a woman in her twenties or thirties in good health and CMV-seropositive.

The genes are TRBV15 and TRBJ2-5; 9 nucleotides agree with TRBD2. The J segment lost 2 bases and the V segment lost 5 bases, leaving 9 bases of the junction unmatched. The length of the CDR3 is 16 residues. Germline CDR1 LNHNV, CDR2 YYDKDF (reference sequence). This CDR3 is CATSVASGASQETQYF. The DNA for the CDR3 is TGTGCCACCAGCGTAGCTAGCGGGGCCTCACAAGAGACCCAGTACTTC.

Comment on this clone: Other DNA sequences in this specimen translate into the identical CDR3. The chain employs TRBV4-1 and TRBJ2-3, with a tentative D call TRBD2 (5 bases). V lost 1 base to trimming and J lost 3 bases, with 11 bases between them. The CDR3 spans 15 residues. Germline V CDR1 and CDR2: MGHRA, YSYEKL. The CDR3 protein is CASSQVTSGTDTQYF. The CDR3 DNA follows: TGCGCCAGCAGCCAAGTTACCAGCGGAACAGATACGCAGTATTTT.

Only one count was recorded for this clone. This chain joins TRBV29-1 and TRBJ2-1; D perhaps matches TRBD2 (5 bases). V was clipped by 6 bases and J by 8 bases, with 17 bases between them. The germline V gene has CDR1 SQVTM and CDR2 ANQGSEA. The CDR3 is 13 residues long. CDR3 loop: CSVDGLRDYEQFF. Written as DNA, the CDR3 is TGCAGCGTAGACGGACTTAGAGACTATGAGCAGTTCTTC.